The 13 T cell receptor beta chains listed next were all sequenced from one sample in a study of blood T cell repertoires in COVID-19. The data were produced by immunoSEQ multiplex PCR, yet TCRdb's version contains in-frame clones alone and is incomplete. The table lists approximately 300,000 clones, over 75% of them singletons. The sequenced material came from peripheral blood. These receptors all come from a woman aged 30 to 39 with COVID-19, enrolled during active disease.

The chain combines TRBV5-1 with TRBJ2-5, with 10 nucleotides matching TRBD1. This CDR3 is built from 15 residues. In germline, CDR1 is SGHRS, CDR2 YFSETQ. V gave up 1 base and J gave up 5 bases; unmatched junction bases: 5. CDR3 amino acids: CASSLRQGARETQYF. CDR3 nucleotides: TGCGCCAGCAGCTTGCGACAGGGGGCGCGTGAGACCCAGTACTTC.

The V and J genes are TRBV27 and TRBJ2-2, with 7 bases identical to TRBD2. This CDR3 has 14 residues. Germline CDR1 is MNHEY and CDR2 is SMNVEV (reference sequence). Germline trimming cut 5 bases from V and 7 bases from J; bases unmatched to any gene: 7. In nucleotides, the CDR3 is TGTGCCAGCAGTAGACTAGCTTCGGGCGGGGAGCTGTTTTTT. It encodes CASSRLASGGELFF.

V and J are TRBV6-5 and TRBJ1-5; 8 nucleotides line up with TRBD1. V shed 6 bases and J 2 bases; nucleotides not matched to a gene: 3. Germline CDR1 reads MNHEY; CDR2 reads SVGAGI. The CDR3 contains 14 residues. The DNA of the CDR3 is TGTGCCAGCAGGATGGACAGGGGCAATCAGCCCCAGCATTTT. Protein product: CASRMDRGNQPQHF.

This clone appeared once. The genes are TRBV11-2 and TRBJ1-3; tentative D call: TRBD1 (5 bases). V lost 5 bases and J 4 bases, leaving 15 bases between the germline ends. Per the germline V gene, CDR1 is SGHAT and CDR2 is FQNNGV. The CDR3 has 15 amino acids. The CDR3 sequence: CASSEGEGAGNTIYF. The CDR3, as DNA: TGTGCCAGCAGCGAAGGGGAGGGTGCCGGAAACACCATATATTTT.

The gene calls are TRBV5-1 and TRBJ2-5, with TRBD2 identical over 15 bases. Germline V lookup: CDR1 SGHRS, CDR2 YFSETQ. After removal of 4 bases from V and 1 base from J, the junction contained 2 bases not matched to a gene. The CDR3 is 16 amino acids. CDR3: CASSVGLAGGQETQYF. CDR3 DNA: TGCGCCAGCAGCGTGGGACTAGCGGGAGGCCAAGAGACCCAGTACTTC.

The rearrangement uses TRBV2 and TRBJ2-5, with 7 positions matching TRBD2. The CDR3 has 13 amino acids. Looked up from germline, CDR1 is SNHLY and CDR2 is FYNNEI. The trim removed 5 bases at V and 4 bases at J, leaving 4 bases unmatched. CDR3 sequence (DNA): TGTGCCAGCAGTCAGGGAGGGTTAGAGACCCAGTACTTC. Residues: CASSQGGLETQYF.

The J gene is TRBJ1-5, the V gene TRBV27; a possible D gene is TRBD1 (5 bases). The V gene's germline CDR1 is MNHEY and CDR2 SMNVEV (reference sequence). The CDR3 contains 15 residues. Trimming cost V 5 bases and J 0 bases, with 11 bases left between them. This CDR3 is CASSQTVFSNQPQHF. The CDR3 bases are TGTGCCAGCAGTCAGACAGTATTTAGCAATCAGCCCCAGCATTTT.

The rearrangement joins TRBV3-1 (or the pseudogene TRBV3-2) to TRBJ2-1, with a weak D call TRBD2 (5 bases). The ends were cut back, 5 bases at V and 0 bases at J, with 11 bases in the middle. The CDR3 runs to 15 residues. Germline V gene lookup returns CDR1 LGHDT and CDR2 YNNKEL (reference sequence). Here the CDR3 DNA reads TGTGCCAGCAGCGTTGATGGGAGCTCCTACAATGAGCAGTTCTTC. This codes for CASSVDGSSYNEQFF.

The V and J genes are TRBV5-5 and TRBJ2-7; 7 nucleotides line up with TRBD1. V shed 0 bases and J 3 bases; nucleotides not matched to a gene: 6. CDR1 and CDR2 from the germline V gene are SGHKS and YYEKEE (reference sequence). The CDR3 consists of 15 residues. The CDR3 DNA sequence: TGTGCCAGCAGCTTGGGGGACAGACCTTACTACGAGCAGTACTTC. This translates into CASSLGDRPYYEQYF.

The chain is built from TRBV7-9 and TRBJ2-7, with 9 bases matching TRBD1. With V trimmed by 5 bases and J by 6 bases, 8 bases remained unmatched. The germline CDR1 and CDR2 sequences are SEHNR and FQNEAQ (reference sequence). CDR3 length: 14 residues. CDR3 loop: CASSASGTGFEQYF. In DNA form, the CDR3 reads TGTGCCAGCAGCGCTTCCGGGACAGGGTTCGAGCAGTACTTC.

The rearrangement uses TRBV2 and TRBJ1-2; 12 positions match TRBD1. The CDR3 extends over 13 amino acids. The ends lost 11 bases at V and 9 bases at J; junction bases unmatched: 10. Looked up from germline, CDR1 is SNHLY and CDR2 is FYNNEI. The CDR3 protein is CAWGTGGALSYTF. CDR3 coding DNA: TGTGCCTGGGGGACAGGGGGCGCGTTAAGCTACACCTTC.

V gene TRBV7-2 combines with J gene TRBJ1-2; no firm D call. Germline V gene data show CDR1 as SGHTA and CDR2 as FQGNSA. The CDR3 is made up of 14 amino acids. V lost 5 bases and J lost 7, with 17 bases in between. For the CDR3, the DNA is TGTGCCAGCAGCCTCCCAGGTACTCATTCTGGCTACACCTTC. Its translation: CASSLPGTHSGYTF. Variable domain in full (rest from reference TRBV7-2 and TRBJ1-2): GAGVSQSPSNKVTEKGKDVELRCDPISGHTALYWYRQSLGQGLEFLIYFQGNSAPDKSGLPSDRFSAERTGGSVSTLTIQRTQQEDSAVYLCASSLPGTHSGYTFGSGTRLTVV.

V is TRBV28 and J is TRBJ2-1; TRBD2 matches 8 bases. The CDR3 spans 14 residues. Germline V gives CDR1 MDHEN, CDR2 SYDVKM. J was trimmed by 10 bases and V by 6 bases; bases with no gene match: 11. CDR3 bases: TGTGCCAGCAGGAGCGGGAGCTTGGGGTTGGAGCAGTTCTTC. As protein: CASRSGSLGLEQFF.